These 6 T cell receptor beta chains were sequenced from one sample in a study of T cell responses to AZD1222 COVID-19 vaccine. Sequencing was performed with immunoSEQ multiplex PCR; in TCRdb, only in-frame clones are kept and a portion is missing. Among 100,000 or so clones listed, roughly 91% were seen once. The sequenced sample was peripheral blood, obtained on day 0 of AZD1222 vaccination. The receptors here all came from an adult in good health.

This clone was observed a few times. This chain links TRBV30 with TRBJ2-1; D unresolved. The CDR3 length is 13 residues. Germline CDR1 GTSNPN, CDR2 SVGIG (reference sequence). V gave up 0 bases and J gave up 9 bases, with 12 bases separating them. The CDR3 DNA is TGTGCCTGGAGTGTAGTCCCCGCTAGTGAGCAGTTCTTC. Translation: CAWSVVPASEQFF.

This clone occurred once. The rearrangement joins TRBV27 to TRBJ2-7; D remains ambiguous. V shed 1 base and J shed 0 bases, with 4 bases lying between them. The CDR3 length is 13 residues. The germline CDR1 and CDR2 sequences are MNHEY and SMNVEV (reference sequence). This CDR3 is CASSLFYSYEQYF. In DNA form, the CDR3 reads TGTGCCAGCAGTTTATTCTACTCCTACGAGCAGTACTTC.

The V gene is TRBV11-2, the J gene TRBJ1-1; 8 bases match TRBD1. Germline V gene sequence: CDR1 SGHAT, CDR2 FQNNGV. The CDR3 sequence is 15 residues long. Unmatched junction bases numbered 4, after V lost 3 bases and J lost 1 base. DNA for the CDR3: TGTGCCAGCAGCTTCCAACAGGGGGGGAACACTGAAGCTTTCTTT. Amino acids: CASSFQQGGNTEAFF.

The chain uses TRBV27 and TRBJ2-3; TRBD2 matches at 9 bases. J lost 5 bases, V lost 7 bases, and 7 bases had no gene match. This CDR3 region has 14 residues. CDR1 is MNHEY and CDR2 is SMNVEV in the germline V gene (reference sequence). The CDR3 sequence: CASNAGGPGDTQYF. For the CDR3, the DNA is TGTGCCAGCAATGCGGGGGGGCCTGGAGATACGCAGTATTTT.

The J gene is TRBJ1-2, the V gene TRBV28; 12 nucleotides align to TRBD1. CDR1 and CDR2 from the germline V gene are MDHEN and SYDVKM. V was clipped by 3 bases and J by 4 bases; unmatched bases: 6. This CDR3 has 16 amino acids. This chain's CDR3 is CASSFPGTGGGYGYTF. The CDR3, as DNA: TGTGCCAGCAGTTTCCCCGGGACAGGGGGCGGCTATGGCTACACCTTC.

Concerning this clone: Within the sample, other DNA sequences also encode this same CDR3. The V call is TRBV6-5, the J call TRBJ1-5; unclear D gene. Germline lookup yields CDR1 MNHEY and CDR2 SVGAGI. The CDR3 totals 14 residues. Trimming left V 0 bases short and J 0 bases short, with 3 bases between. The CDR3 here is CASSYSGSNQPQHF. CDR3 nucleotide sequence: TGTGCCAGCAGTTACTCGGGTAGCAATCAGCCCCAGCATTTT.